This T cell receptor (beta chain) came from a study of CD8+ T cells in alopecia areata. Individuals with alopecia areata gave both lesional scalp punch biopsies and peripheral blood for collection. PBMC-derived CD4+ and CD8+ T cells were sorted. This clone was counted a single time. cDNA serving as the sequencing template came from extracted, reverse transcribed RNA. Method: immunoSEQ multiplex PCR; TCRdb's copy keeps in-frame clones and lacks some. Of some 180,000 clones listed, roughly 63% are singletons. The junction had 6 bases not matched to a gene; V was cut back by 2 bases and J by 1 base. CDR1 and CDR2 from the germline V gene are SGHRS and YFSETQ. This CDR3 is built from 17 residues.

This receptor was identified in a human donor with alopecia areata. Sequenced material: CD4+ T cells sorted from blood, taken at week 0. This chain connects TRBV5-1 to TRBJ2-2, with TRBD2 identical over 9 bases. CDR3 loop: CASSFGSGGLNTGELFF. The CDR3 nucleotides are TGCGCCAGCAGCTTTGGTAGCGGGGGCCTGAACACCGGGGAGCTGTTTTTT. Supplemented by reference TRBV5-1 and TRBJ2-2, the full variable domain reads KAGVTQTPRYLIKTRGQQVTLSCSPISGHRSVSWYQQTPGQGLQFLFEYFSETQRNKGNFPGRFSGRQFSNSRSEMNVSTLELGDSALYLCASSFGSGGLNTGELFFGEGSRLTVL.